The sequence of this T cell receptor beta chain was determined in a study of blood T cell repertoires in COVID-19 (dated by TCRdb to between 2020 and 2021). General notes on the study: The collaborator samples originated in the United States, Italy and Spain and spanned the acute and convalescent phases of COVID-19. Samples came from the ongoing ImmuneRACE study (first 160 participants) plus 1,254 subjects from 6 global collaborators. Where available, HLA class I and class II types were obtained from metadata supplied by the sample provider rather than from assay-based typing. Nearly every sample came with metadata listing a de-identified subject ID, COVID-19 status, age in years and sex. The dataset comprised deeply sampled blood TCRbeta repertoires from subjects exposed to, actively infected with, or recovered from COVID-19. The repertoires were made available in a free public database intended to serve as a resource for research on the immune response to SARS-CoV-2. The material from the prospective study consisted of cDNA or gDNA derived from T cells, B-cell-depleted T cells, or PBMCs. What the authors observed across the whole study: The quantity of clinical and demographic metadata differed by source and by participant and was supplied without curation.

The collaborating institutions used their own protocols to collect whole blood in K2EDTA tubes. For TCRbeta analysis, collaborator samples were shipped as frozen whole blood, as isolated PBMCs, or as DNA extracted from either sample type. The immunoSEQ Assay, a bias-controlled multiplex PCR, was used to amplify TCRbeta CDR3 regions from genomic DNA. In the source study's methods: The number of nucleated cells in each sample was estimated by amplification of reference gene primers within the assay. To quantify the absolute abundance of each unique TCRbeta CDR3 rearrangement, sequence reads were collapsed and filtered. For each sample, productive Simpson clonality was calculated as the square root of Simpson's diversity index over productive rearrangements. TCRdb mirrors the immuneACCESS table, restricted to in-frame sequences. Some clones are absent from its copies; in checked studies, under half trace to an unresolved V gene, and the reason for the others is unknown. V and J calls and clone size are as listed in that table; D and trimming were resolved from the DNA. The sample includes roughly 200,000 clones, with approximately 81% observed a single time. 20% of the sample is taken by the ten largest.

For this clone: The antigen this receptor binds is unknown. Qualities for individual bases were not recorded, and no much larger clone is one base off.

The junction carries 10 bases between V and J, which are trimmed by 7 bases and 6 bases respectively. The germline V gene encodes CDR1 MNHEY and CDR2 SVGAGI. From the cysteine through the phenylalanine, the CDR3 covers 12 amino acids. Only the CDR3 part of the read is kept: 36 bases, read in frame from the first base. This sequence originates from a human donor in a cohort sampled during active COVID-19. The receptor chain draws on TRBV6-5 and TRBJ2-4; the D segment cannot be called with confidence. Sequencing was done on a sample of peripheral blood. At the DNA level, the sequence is TGTGCCAGCACCACAGAATCAAACATTCAGTACTTC. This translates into CASTTESNIQYF.